This T cell receptor beta chain emerged from a study of T cells in localized non-small cell lung cancer. Points from the study as a whole: Appearance in adjacent lung was seen for a median around 61 of the top 100 tumor clones.

Germline V gene data show CDR1 as SGHTA and CDR2 as FQGNSA. CDR3 length: 17 residues. V shed 5 bases and J shed 1 base, with 18 bases lying between them. Turning to this clone: Its cognate antigen is unknown.

Sequenced by immunoSEQ multiplex PCR; TCRdb stores in-frame clones only, minus some. The table lists more than 12,000 clones, around 85% of them singletons, with approximately 24% in the top ten. Specimen: peripheral blood, collected before any cancer treatment. The sequence was obtained from an older female donor with stage I squamous cell lung carcinoma. The rearrangement joins TRBV7-2 to TRBJ2-1, with D perhaps matching TRBD2 (6 bases). The CDR3 sequence is CASSRPRIAVSYNEQFF. The CDR3 nucleotides are TGTGCCAGCAGCCGACCGAGAATAGCGGTGTCCTACAATGAGCAGTTCTTC.